The T cell receptor beta chain described here comes from a study of blood T cell repertoires in COVID-19. Study-wide context: In each case, the material was cDNA or gDNA derived from T cells, B-cell-depleted T cells, or PBMCs.

Clones were sequenced by immunoSEQ multiplex PCR, and TCRdb holds only the in-frame ones, with some missing. The sample lists under 25,000 clones, about nine tenths occurring once. V shed 5 bases, J shed 3 bases, and the junction held 9 bases outside the gene matches. This CDR3 is 16 amino acids long. The germline gives CDR1 MDHEN, CDR2 SYDVKM. This rearrangement joins TRBV28 to TRBJ2-3; TRBD2 matches at 9 bases. This receptor was identified in a man between 65 and 85 years old in a cohort sampled during active COVID-19. Sequencing was carried out using peripheral blood. The CDR3 here is CASSAGTSRRTDTQYF. The DNA of the CDR3 is TGTGCCAGCAGTGCCGGGACTAGCCGGCGGACAGATACGCAGTATTTT.